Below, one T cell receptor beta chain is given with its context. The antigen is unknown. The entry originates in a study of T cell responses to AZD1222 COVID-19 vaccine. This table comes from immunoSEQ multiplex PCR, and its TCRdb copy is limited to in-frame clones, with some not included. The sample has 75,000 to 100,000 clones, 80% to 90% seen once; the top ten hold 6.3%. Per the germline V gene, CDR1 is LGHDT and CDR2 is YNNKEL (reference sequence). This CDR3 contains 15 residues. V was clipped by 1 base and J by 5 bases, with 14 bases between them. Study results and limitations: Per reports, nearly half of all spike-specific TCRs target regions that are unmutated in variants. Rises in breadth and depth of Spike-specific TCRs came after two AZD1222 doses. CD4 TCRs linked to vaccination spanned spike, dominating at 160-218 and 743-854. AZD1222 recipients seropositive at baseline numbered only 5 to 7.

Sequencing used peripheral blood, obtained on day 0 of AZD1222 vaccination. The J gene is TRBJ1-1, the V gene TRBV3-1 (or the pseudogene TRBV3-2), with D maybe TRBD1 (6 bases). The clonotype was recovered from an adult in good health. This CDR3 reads CASSQGAGAGTEAFF. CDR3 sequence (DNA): TGTGCCAGCAGCCAAGGCGCAGGGGCGGGTACTGAAGCTTTCTTT.